This T cell receptor beta chain was profiled in a study of T cell repertoires in ileal Crohn's disease. Findings and limits, study-wide: Clonal expansions were more frequent in active smokers than non-smokers at surgery. Compared with CD4 T cells, sorted CD8 cells carried more expanded clones. All patients with clonality above 26.8% had endoscopic recurrence.

The germline gives CDR1 SGHTA, CDR2 FQGNSA. CDR3 length equals 14 residues. Between the trimmed V and J ends, which lost 2 bases and 7 bases, there was a span of 11 bases. Clones were sequenced by immunoSEQ multiplex PCR, and TCRdb holds only the in-frame ones, with some missing. The sample includes 2,900 or so clones, about four fifths of them seen just once. As regards this clone: Its antigen is as yet unknown.

Documented time point: proximal margin of the surgical specimen (macroscopically non-inflamed). This receptor was taken from an adult with Crohn's disease. V gene TRBV7-2 combines with J gene TRBJ1-4; a possible D gene is TRBD1 (5 bases). The source material was ileal tissue. CDR3 protein: CASSLKGDSEKLFF. As DNA, the CDR3 is TGTGCCAGCAGCTTAAAAGGGGATAGTGAAAAACTGTTTTTT. Filled out from reference TRBV7-2 and TRBJ1-4, the complete variable domain reads GAGVSQSPSNKVTEKGKDVELRCDPISGHTALYWYRQSLGQGLEFLIYFQGNSAPDKSGLPSDRFSAERTGGSVSTLTIQRTQQEDSAVYLCASSLKGDSEKLFFGSGTQLSVL.